This TCR beta chain stems from a study of blood T cell repertoires in COVID-19. Germline CDR1 is LGHDT and CDR2 is YNNKEL (reference sequence). This CDR3 comprises 15 residues. V lost 0 bases, J lost 4 bases, and 5 bases stayed unmatched. Clones were sequenced by immunoSEQ multiplex PCR, and TCRdb holds only the in-frame ones, with some missing. The sample comprises 250,000 to 350,000 clones, 86% of which are singletons, and less than 15% rests with the top ten. The chain combines TRBV3-1 (or the pseudogene TRBV3-2) with TRBJ1-2; TRBD1 aligns across 7 bases. This clonotype was sampled from a woman aged 65 to 85 with COVID-19, enrolled during active disease. The specimen was peripheral blood. CDR3: CASSQDGTAPYGYTF. The DNA of the CDR3 is TGTGCCAGCAGCCAAGATGGGACAGCTCCCTATGGCTACACCTTC.